Presented here are 26 T cell receptor beta chains from one specimen sequenced in a study of blood T cell repertoires in COVID-19. The data were produced by immunoSEQ multiplex PCR, yet TCRdb's version contains in-frame clones alone and is incomplete. The sample has roughly 160,000 clones; roughly 87% are singletons. The sample comprised PBMCs or T cells enriched from blood (not recorded which). The receptors here all came from a woman in her fifties or sixties who had recovered from COVID-19.

The V call is TRBV10-1, the J call TRBJ2-7; a weak D match, TRBD1 (6 bases). The germline V gene encodes CDR1 WNHNN and CDR2 SYGVQD (reference sequence). This CDR3 contains 15 residues. V lost 5 bases, J lost 1 base, and 15 bases lay in between. For the CDR3, the DNA is TGCGCCAGCAGTACCGGGACAACCGCTTCCTACGAGCAGTACTTC. This translates into CASSTGTTASYEQYF.

The CDR3 coding sequence is TGTGCCAGCTCGGTAGCAGGGGGCACTGAAGCTTTCTTT. The encoded protein is CASSVAGGTEAFF. This chain connects TRBV18 to TRBJ1-1; 7 bases map to TRBD1. The CDR3 loop spans 13 amino acids. The V gene's germline CDR1 is KGHSH and CDR2 LQKENI. The ends lost 6 bases at V and 4 bases at J; junction bases unmatched: 5.

This chain joins TRBV9 and TRBJ1-2; TRBD1 might be the D (6 bases). CDR3 length: 13 residues. Germline loops: CDR1 SGDLS, CDR2 YYNGEE. V was cut by 3 bases and J by 2 bases, with 8 bases left in between. CDR3 bases: TGTGCCAGCAGCGCGGACAGAAACTATGGCTACACCTTC. Amino acid sequence: CASSADRNYGYTF. Supplemented by reference TRBV9 and TRBJ1-2, the full variable domain reads DSGVTQTPKHLITATGQRVTLRCSPRSGDLSVYWYQQSLDQGLQFLIQYYNGEERAKGNILERFSAQQFPDLHSELNLSSLELGDSALYFCASSADRNYGYTFGSGTRLTVV.

J is TRBJ2-1 and V is TRBV24-1; the match to TRBD2 covers 7 bases. The V and J ends lost 4 bases and 8 bases, in that order; junction bases with no gene match: 10. Per the germline V gene, CDR1 is KGHDR and CDR2 is SFDVKD. The CDR3 totals 15 residues. The CDR3 protein is CATSETWEGRDEQFF. The CDR3 DNA follows: TGTGCCACCAGTGAGACGTGGGAGGGCCGTGATGAGCAGTTCTTC.

This clone was detected only once. The J gene is TRBJ2-3, the V gene TRBV29-1; D may be TRBD2 (6 bases). Deletions cut 7 bases from V and 4 bases from J, with 12 bases between. The CDR3 consists of 12 residues. Germline CDR1 SQVTM, CDR2 ANQGSEA. In nucleotides, the CDR3 is TGCAGCGCCCAACGCGGGGCAGATACGCAGTATTTT. Amino acids: CSAQRGADTQYF.

The chain carries TRBV5-6 and TRBJ1-2; 9 bases are a match to TRBD1. With 2 bases clipped from V and 7 bases from J, the junction kept 6 bases outside the gene matches. This CDR3 is 14 amino acids long. Germline lookup yields CDR1 SGHDT and CDR2 YYEEEE. CDR3 sequence reads: CASSLGDRVGGYTF. Written as DNA, the CDR3 is TGTGCCAGCAGCTTAGGGGACAGGGTTGGTGGCTACACCTTC.

This clone showed up just a few times. The rearrangement links TRBV6-2 or TRBV6-3 to TRBJ2-5, with D perhaps matching TRBD2 (5 bases). CDR3 size: 14 residues. Germline V gives CDR1 MNHEY, CDR2 SVGEGT. Trimming pared 2 bases from V and 7 bases from J, leaving 14 bases between. CDR3 amino acids: CASSYPDSIRTQYF. CDR3 nucleotide sequence: TGTGCCAGCAGTTACCCGGACTCGATCCGGACCCAGTACTTC.

The V gene is TRBV5-8, the J gene TRBJ2-2; D perhaps matches TRBD1 (6 bases). Germline V gene data show CDR1 as SGHTS and CDR2 as YDEGEE. Trimming cost V 2 bases and J 1 base, with 9 bases left between them. CDR3 length equals 15 residues. The CDR3 protein is CASSFGQKNTGELFF. The CDR3 region has the DNA TGTGCCAGCAGCTTTGGACAGAAGAACACCGGGGAGCTGTTTTTT.

A single count supports this clone. The gene calls are TRBV18 and TRBJ1-1; TRBD1 aligns across 10 bases. CDR1 is KGHSH, CDR2 LQKENI, per germline. This CDR3 is 15 amino acids long. Trimming took 4 bases from V and 3 from J; bases not matched to a gene: 5. CDR3 in DNA: TGTGCCAGCTCACTGACAGGGGGCTGGGACACTGAAGCTTTCTTT. Amino acids: CASSLTGGWDTEAFF.

This clone was seen a few times. This sequence joins TRBV19 and TRBJ2-3; D is possibly TRBD1 (6 bases). Trimming stripped 3 bases from V and 8 bases from J, with 18 bases between. Per germline, CDR1 LNHDA and CDR2 SQIVND (reference sequence). The CDR3 has 15 residues. The CDR3 DNA is TGTGCCAGTAGTATTTCCGGGACACAACCTGGTACGCAGTATTTT. It encodes CASSISGTQPGTQYF.

This chain connects TRBV7-9 to TRBJ2-5; TRBD2 agrees at 10 bases. Germline V gene data show CDR1 as SEHNR and CDR2 as FQNEAQ (reference sequence). This CDR3 is built from 16 residues. Losses at the gene ends were 3 bases for V and 5 bases for J; bases not matched to a gene: 9. The CDR3 sequence is CASSFGEGLALETQYF. In DNA, the CDR3 is TGTGCCAGCAGCTTTGGGGAGGGACTAGCGTTGGAGACCCAGTACTTC. The variable domain in full, with the rest retrieved from reference TRBV7-9 and TRBJ2-5, is DTGVSQNPRHKITKRGQNVTFRCDPISEHNRLYWYRQTLGQGPEFLTYFQNEAQLEKSRLLSDRFSAERPKGSFSTLEIQRTEQGDSAMYLCASSFGEGLALETQYFGPGTRLLVL.

V is TRBV28 and J is TRBJ1-2; D is perhaps TRBD1 (6 bases). This CDR3 spans 14 amino acids. Germline values: CDR1 MDHEN, CDR2 SYDVKM. Trimming cost V 7 bases and J 8 bases, with 20 bases left between them. CDR3 amino acids: CASKIQGFVGGYTF. Here the CDR3 DNA reads TGTGCCAGCAAAATACAGGGATTTGTGGGGGGCTACACCTTC.

The CDR3 region has the DNA TGTGCCAGCAGCCAACTCGAACGGAAGGGGGATGAGCAGTTCTTC. Translated, it gives CASSQLERKGDEQFF. This chain uses TRBV3-1 (or the pseudogene TRBV3-2) with TRBJ2-1; TRBD1 is a possible D gene (6 bases). The CDR3 contains 15 residues. V was trimmed by 2 bases and J by 8 bases, leaving 16 bases between them. In germline, CDR1 is LGHDT, CDR2 YNNKEL (reference sequence).

The rearrangement links TRBV5-1 to TRBJ2-2, with a weak D call TRBD2 (5 bases). This CDR3 contains 16 residues. The germline CDR1 and CDR2 sequences are SGHRS and YFSETQ. V lost 4 bases to trimming and J lost 4 bases, with 17 bases between them. CDR3 protein: CASSIKDYTSTGELFF. DNA of the CDR3: TGCGCCAGCAGCATAAAAGACTACACGTCCACCGGGGAGCTGTTTTTT. Supplemented by reference TRBV5-1 and TRBJ2-2, the full variable domain reads KAGVTQTPRYLIKTRGQQVTLSCSPISGHRSVSWYQQTPGQGLQFLFEYFSETQRNKGNFPGRFSGRQFSNSRSEMNVSTLELGDSALYLCASSIKDYTSTGELFFGEGSRLTVL.

CDR3: CASSYNGTAGTSWNEQFF. In nucleotides, the CDR3 is TGTGCCAGCAGTTATAATGGGACAGCAGGGACTAGCTGGAATGAGCAGTTCTTC. V and J are TRBV6-8 and TRBJ2-1, with 9 positions matching TRBD2. Germline V gene data show CDR1 as MNHGY and CDR2 as SAAAGT. V lost 3 bases, J lost 7 bases, and 16 bases stayed unmatched. The CDR3 consists of 18 residues.

V gene TRBV7-9 combines with J gene TRBJ1-1; D perhaps matches TRBD1 (6 bases). This CDR3 is built from 14 residues. CDR1 and CDR2 (germline): SEHNR, FQNEAQ (reference sequence). CDR3 bases: TGTGCGTCTGCCTGGGACAATGTGCGGACTGAAGCTTTCTTT. Translating gives CASAWDNVRTEAFF. The full variable domain, completed using reference TRBV7-9 and TRBJ1-1, is DTGVSQNPRHKITKRGQNVTFRCDPISEHNRLYWYRQTLGQGPEFLTYFQNEAQLEKSRLLSDRFSAERPKGSFSTLEIQRTEQGDSAMYLCASAWDNVRTEAFFGQGTRLTVV.

This clone was counted only a few times. The genes are TRBV3-1 (or the pseudogene TRBV3-2) and TRBJ2-7; no clear D. This CDR3 is built from 13 residues. The germline V and J ends were trimmed by 2 bases and 6 bases, with 11 bases remaining between them. The germline gives CDR1 LGHDT, CDR2 YNNKEL (reference sequence). The CDR3: CASSQTQAPEQYF. DNA for the CDR3: TGTGCCAGCAGCCAAACTCAGGCTCCCGAGCAGTACTTC.

The chain joins TRBV3-1 (or the pseudogene TRBV3-2) to TRBJ2-6, with no clear D. CDR1 is LGHDT and CDR2 is YNNKEL in the germline V gene (reference sequence). The CDR3 is 15 amino acids. V was cut by 4 bases and J by 2 bases, with 9 bases left in between. CDR3: CASSLHRAGANVLTF. CDR3 nucleotide sequence: TGTGCCAGCAGCCTTCACAGAGCTGGGGCCAACGTCCTGACTTTC.

This clone came up once. This chain's CDR3 is CASSQDADRGSVKLFF. CDR3 sequence (DNA): TGTGCCAGCAGCCAAGACGCCGACAGGGGATCTGTAAAACTGTTTTTT. The chain joins TRBV3-1 (or the pseudogene TRBV3-2) to TRBJ1-4, with TRBD1 matching over 8 bases. The CDR3 is made up of 16 amino acids. The J segment lost 10 bases and the V segment lost 0 bases, leaving 10 bases of the junction unmatched. Germline loops: CDR1 LGHDT, CDR2 YNNKEL (reference sequence).

This clone has just one count. V and J are TRBV19 and TRBJ1-6; D call uncertain. The CDR3 contains 14 residues. The germline CDR1 and CDR2 sequences are LNHDA and SQIVND (reference sequence). The V end was cut by 1 base, the J end by 7 bases, with 8 bases between. CDR3 sequence reads: CASSIGARNSPLHF. CDR3 sequence (DNA): TGTGCCAGTAGTATAGGGGCCAGGAATTCACCCCTCCACTTT.

The chain carries TRBV6-1 and TRBJ2-7; 9 nucleotides match TRBD2. This CDR3 has 19 residues. Losses at the gene ends were 4 bases for V and 2 bases for J; bases not matched to a gene: 18. Germline V gives CDR1 MNHNS, CDR2 SASEGT. DNA for the CDR3: TGTGCCAGCAGTGGCCTAACCCCTCACAAAGCGGGAGGTGCCTACGAGCAGTACTTC. This encodes CASSGLTPHKAGGAYEQYF.

The chain has TRBV7-9 and TRBJ2-5; D may be TRBD1 (6 bases). Germline V gives CDR1 SEHNR, CDR2 FQNEAQ (reference sequence). This CDR3 spans 15 amino acids. Between the trimmed V and J ends, which lost 3 bases and 2 bases, there was a span of 13 bases. The CDR3 DNA reads TGTGCCAGCAGCTTTACCTCGACAGGACAAGAGACCCAGTACTTC. This encodes CASSFTSTGQETQYF.

The CDR3 reads CASRTGTGGGEKLFF. CDR3 sequence (DNA): TGTGCCAGCAGGACCGGGACAGGGGGGGGTGAAAAACTGTTTTTT. The gene calls are TRBV6-5 and TRBJ1-4; TRBD1 agrees at 11 bases. The CDR3 spans 15 residues. V dropped 6 bases and J dropped 7; count of bases not matched to a gene: 7. Germline CDR1 MNHEY, CDR2 SVGAGI.

The chain combines TRBV14 with TRBJ2-4; TRBD2 agrees at 12 bases. Germline V CDR1 and CDR2: SGHDN, FVKESK. The junction had 5 bases not matched to a gene; V was cut back by 3 bases and J by 8 bases. The CDR3 totals 15 residues. CDR3 nucleotide sequence: TGTGCCAGCAGCCAGGGACTAGCGGGTGTATACATTCAGTACTTC. It is translated as CASSQGLAGVYIQYF.

The rearrangement joins TRBV6-5 to TRBJ1-1; D not resolved. CDR3 length: 14 residues. Trimming pared 6 bases from V and 6 bases from J, leaving 17 bases between. Germline assignment: CDR1 MNHEY and CDR2 SVGAGI. DNA for the CDR3: TGTGCCAGCAGCCCGGGATGGCGGGCTCCTGAAGCTTTCTTT. The encoded protein is CASSPGWRAPEAFF.

The chain carries TRBV21-1 and TRBJ2-2; the table's D call of TRBD2 was not tested on the DNA. TRBV21-1 is marked as a pseudogene. This CDR3 is 14 amino acids long. The CDR3 loop reads CASNPRLNTGELFF. For the CDR3, the DNA is TGTGCCAGCAATCCCCGCCTAAACACCGGGGAGCTGTTTTTT.